This is a list of T cell receptor beta chains from one sample in a study of T cells in Graves' hyperthyroidism and ophthalmopathy. A single record per CDR3 protein comes from TCRdb applying MiXCR to the multiplex PCR reads. The profile shows under 350,000 distinct CDR3 sequences, around a sixth of them singletons. Material for sequencing was blood. The receptors derive from a woman between 50 and 59 years old with Graves' hyperthyroidism. Each CDR3 is given with its conserved first and last residue. A D gene is named only where the DNA matches it firmly. Size is omitted from some rows. Given values are once, few, many or a class for expanded clones.

CDR3 protein,CDR3 DNA,D gene,J gene,V gene,CDR3 length,clone size
CASSTQPGPSTGYTF,TGTGCCAGCAGTACCCAACCGGGACCTTCTACCGGCTACACCTTC,-,TRBJ1-2,TRBV6-1,15,-
CASSRGTTDTQYF,TGTGCCAGCAGTCGCGGGACGACAGATACGCAGTATTTT,-,TRBJ2-3,TRBV12-3/TRBV12-4,13,many
CSAHLAAGATDTQYF,TGCAGTGCCCACCTCGCGGCGGGGGCCACAGATACGCAGTATTTT,-,TRBJ2-3,TRBV20-1,15,-
CASSFGRSINEQFF,TGTGCCAGCAGTTTTGGGAGGTCTATCAATGAGCAGTTCTTC,-,TRBJ2-1,TRBV28,14,few
CSARGSGGNIQYF,TGCAGTGCTCGCGGGAGTGGGGGAAACATTCAGTACTTC,TRBD2,TRBJ2-4,TRBV20-1,13,few
CASSLSGTVYNEQFF,TGTGCCAGCAGCTTATCTGGGACAGTGTACAATGAGCAGTTCTTC,TRBD1,TRBJ2-1,TRBV7-2,15,few
CASGSGDRGFWWSNQPQHF,TGTGCCAGCGGTTCTGGGGACCGGGGTTTTTGGTGGAGCAATCAGCCCCAGCATTTT,-,TRBJ1-5,TRBV28,19,few
CSVSGRVSTDTQYF,TGCAGCGTTAGTGGGAGGGTGAGCACAGATACGCAGTATTTT,TRBD2,TRBJ2-3,TRBV29-1,14,few
CASSQDNGLNGYTF,TGTGCCAGCAGCCAAGATAACGGGTTGAATGGCTACACCTTC,-,TRBJ1-2,TRBV14,14,-
CASSLSFANEQFF,TGTGCCAGCAGCTTATCCTTCGCAAATGAGCAGTTCTTC,-,TRBJ2-1,TRBV7-9,13,-
CASSSGLAGAGEQFF,TGTGCCAGCAGCTCTGGACTAGCGGGAGCTGGTGAGCAGTTCTTC,TRBD2,TRBJ2-1,TRBV5-4,15,-
CASRMGELNTEAFF,TGTGCCAGCAGGATGGGGGAGCTGAACACTGAAGCTTTCTTT,-,TRBJ1-1,TRBV12-3/TRBV12-4,14,-
CASSAGTGGLTDTQYF,TGTGCCAGCAGCGCCGGGACAGGAGGACTCACAGATACGCAGTATTTT,TRBD1,TRBJ2-3,TRBV9,16,-
CASSLVIPWDGAQNTEAFF,TGTGCCAGCAGCTTAGTGATACCATGGGACGGCGCGCAGAACACTGAAGCTTTCTTT,-,TRBJ1-1,TRBV7-9,19,many
CASKGLAAPNEQFF,TGTGCCAGCAAAGGACTAGCGGCCCCCAATGAGCAGTTCTTC,TRBD2,TRBJ2-1,TRBV2,14,few
CASSQDLGTIQETQYF,TGTGCCAGCAGCCAAGATTTGGGGACTATACAAGAGACCCAGTACTTC,TRBD2,TRBJ2-5,TRBV3-1,16,-
CASSLARGAENTIYF,TGTGCCAGCAGTTTAGCGCGGGGGGCGGAAAACACCATATATTTT,-,TRBJ1-3,TRBV12-3/TRBV12-4,15,-
CASSIAASNQPQHF,TGTGCCAGTAGTATAGCGGCTAGCAATCAGCCCCAGCATTTT,-,TRBJ1-5,TRBV19,14,few
CASSSRQKQYF,TGTGCCAGCAGTTCGAGACAGAAACAGTACTTC,-,TRBJ2-5,TRBV2,11,-
CASSSSIPDQPQHF,TGTGCCAGCAGTTCAAGCATCCCTGATCAGCCCCAGCATTTT,-,TRBJ1-5,TRBV27,14,many
CASGPLQHNQPQHF,TGTGCCAGTGGACCCCTCCAACACAATCAGCCCCAGCATTTT,-,TRBJ1-5,TRBV19,14,few
CASSVDRETGDTEAFF,TGTGCCAGCAGCGTAGACCGAGAGACAGGGGACACTGAAGCTTTCTTT,TRBD1,TRBJ1-1,TRBV9,16,-
CASSEEVRQPQHF,TGTGCCAGCAGTGAAGAGGTTCGGCAGCCCCAGCATTTT,-,TRBJ1-5,TRBV6-1,13,few
CASMRGPDTQYF,TGTGCCAGCATGCGGGGCCCAGATACGCAGTATTTT,-,TRBJ2-3,TRBV2,12,many
CASSLWLAGGPNEQFF,TGTGCCAGCAGTTTGTGGTTAGCGGGAGGGCCCAATGAGCAGTTCTTC,TRBD2,TRBJ2-1,TRBV28,16,-
CASSEGTGSTDTQYF,TGTGCCAGCAGTGAAGGGACAGGTAGCACAGATACGCAGTATTTT,TRBD1,TRBJ2-3,TRBV2,15,many
CASSFLGTARVTQYF,TGTGCCAGCAGCTTTTTGGGGACAGCCAGGGTCACGCAGTATTTT,TRBD1,TRBJ2-3,TRBV11-2,15,many
CASSPSRGSVKTQYF,TGCGCCAGCAGCCCATCCCGGGGTAGCGTGAAGACCCAGTACTTC,-,TRBJ2-5,TRBV4-1,15,-
CASSLDVVQETQYF,TGCGCCAGCAGCTTGGATGTGGTCCAAGAGACCCAGTACTTC,-,TRBJ2-5,TRBV5-1,14,many